This TCR beta chain originates from a study of glioma-infiltrating T cells after dendritic cell vaccination. Whole-study context: Patients had newly diagnosed or recurrent glioblastoma and received dendritic cell vaccines. Dendritic cells derived from monocytes and pulsed with autologous tumor lysate formed the vaccine.

Germline loops: CDR1 ENHRY, CDR2 SYGVKD. V lost 4 bases to trimming and J lost 3 bases, with 6 bases between them. The CDR3 spans 12 residues. Only a few counts were recorded for this clone. This table comes from immunoSEQ multiplex PCR, and its TCRdb copy is limited to in-frame clones, with some not included. The table records tens of thousands of clones, roughly four fifths of them present only once. Time point of the sample: after dendritic cell vaccination, including at tumor progression/relapse. Selection required adequate fresh-frozen tumor tissue plus more than two years' survival data. PBMC were collected before vaccination, two weeks after the third vaccination, and at progression.

The sample consisted of blood, taken after dendritic cell vaccination. The clonotype comes from a human donor with glioblastoma. This sequence joins TRBV10-3 and TRBJ1-2; possibly TRBD1 for D (6 bases). CDR3 nucleotides: TGTGCCATCAGTGCAGGGGACTATGGCTACACCTTC. This codes for CAISAGDYGYTF.